Presented here are 11 T cell receptor beta chains from one specimen sequenced in a study of technical replicates of blood from a few donors. Sequenced by immunoSEQ multiplex PCR; TCRdb stores in-frame clones only, minus some. The repertoire consists of about 15,000 clones, with about nine tenths occurring once and the leading ten covering roughly an eighth. The sample was PBMCs. The source is a human donor in good health.

This chain joins TRBV10-3 and TRBJ2-3; D is uncertain. CDR1 is ENHRY and CDR2 is SYGVKD in the germline V gene. There are 13 residues in the CDR3. The V end lost 4 bases, the J end lost 0 bases, and 5 bases lay between the germline ends. This chain's CDR3 is CAISVGSTDTQYF. CDR3 in DNA: TGTGCCATCAGTGTCGGGAGCACAGATACGCAGTATTTT.

The CDR3 loop reads CASSLSQGGTGELFF. In DNA, the CDR3 is TGTGCCAGCAGCTTAAGTCAGGGGGGCACCGGGGAGCTGTTTTTT. The gene calls are TRBV7-6 and TRBJ2-2, with a tentative D call TRBD1 (7 bases). CDR3 size: 15 residues. Trimming removed 2 bases at V and 4 bases at J, with 11 bases between. Germline V lookup: CDR1 SGHVS, CDR2 FNYEAQ.

The chain combines TRBV1 with TRBJ2-3; the D call TRBD2 from the table was never checked on the DNA. TRBV1 is shown as a pseudogene. The CDR3 runs to 17 residues. The CDR3 spells CTSSQKASGLEPYTQYF. In DNA form, the CDR3 reads TGCACCAGCAGTCAGAAAGCTAGCGGGTTAGAGCCCTATACGCAGTATTTT.

This sequence joins TRBV6-5 and TRBJ1-1; D gene ambiguous. Trimming shortened V by 4 bases and J by 0 bases, and 12 bases separated the two germline ends. CDR3 size: 15 residues. Germline V gives CDR1 MNHEY, CDR2 SVGAGI. CDR3 DNA: TGTGCCAGCAGTTTCGGACTGGAGATGAACACTGAAGCTTTCTTT. It specifies CASSFGLEMNTEAFF.

This chain uses TRBV28 with TRBJ2-7, with 11 bases lining up with TRBD2. The V gene end was trimmed by 8 bases and the J gene end by 6 bases; junction bases not matched to a gene: 6. The CDR3 is 13 amino acids. From germline, CDR1 is MDHEN and CDR2 SYDVKM. CDR3 DNA: TGTGCCAGCTTAGCGGGAGGGCCCGGCGAGCAGTACTTC. This translates into CASLAGGPGEQYF.

The gene calls are TRBV15 and TRBJ2-7; no clear D gene. Deletions cut 1 base from V and 9 bases from J, with 16 bases between. The germline gives CDR1 LNHNV, CDR2 YYDKDF (reference sequence). The CDR3 spans 14 residues. CDR3 sequence reads: CATSRGVEMLRQYF. The DNA for the CDR3 is TGTGCCACCAGCAGAGGGGTGGAGATGTTGAGGCAGTACTTC.

The V and J genes are TRBV27 and TRBJ2-2; 13 nucleotides align to TRBD2. Germline V gives CDR1 MNHEY, CDR2 SMNVEV (reference sequence). V shed 8 bases, J shed 2 bases, and the junction held 5 bases outside the gene matches. The CDR3 loop spans 16 amino acids. The CDR3 coding sequence is TGTGCCAGCCGACTAGCGGGAGGACTAAACACCGGGGAGCTGTTTTTT. It yields the protein CASRLAGGLNTGELFF.

The chain is built from TRBV7-7 and TRBJ2-1, with a weak D call TRBD1 (5 bases). The CDR3 has 16 amino acids. The germline V gene has CDR1 SSHAT and CDR2 FNYEAQ (reference sequence). V shed 3 bases and J shed 6 bases, with 18 bases lying between them. The CDR3 loop is CASSFLTVNPTNEQFF. The CDR3 coding sequence is TGTGCCAGCAGCTTCCTGACAGTTAACCCAACCAATGAGCAGTTCTTC. The whole variable domain, remainder taken from reference TRBV7-7 and TRBJ2-1, is GAGVSQSPRYKVTKRGQDVTLRCDPISSHATLYWYQQALGQGPEFLTYFNYEAQPDKSGLPSDRFSAERPEGSISTLTIQRTEQRDSAMYRCASSFLTVNPTNEQFFGPGTRLTVL.

This clone was seen once. The rearrangement links TRBV19 to TRBJ2-5, with TRBD1 matching 8 bases. The V segment lost 7 bases and the J segment 2 bases; nucleotides outside the gene matches: 3. This CDR3 is 13 amino acids long. Germline CDR1 reads LNHDA; CDR2 reads SQIVND (reference sequence). The CDR3 sequence: CASTRTGQETQYF. In nucleotides, the CDR3 is TGTGCCAGTACCCGGACAGGGCAAGAGACCCAGTACTTC.

This chain connects TRBV5-8 to TRBJ1-1; tentative D call: TRBD1 (5 bases). The CDR3 sequence is 13 residues long. Trimming shortened V by 1 base and J by 2 bases, and 6 bases separated the two germline ends. Germline V gene sequence: CDR1 SGHTS, CDR2 YDEGEE. The CDR3 here is CASSLRTNTEAFF. The CDR3, as DNA: TGTGCCAGCAGCTTGAGGACAAACACTGAAGCTTTCTTT.

Judged by abundance, this clone is large (0.1 to 1%). The chain recombines TRBV6-1 with TRBJ2-5; possible D gene TRBD2, 6 bases. Looked up from germline, CDR1 is MNHNS and CDR2 is SASEGT. V was clipped by 1 base and J by 2 bases, with 20 bases between them. There are 18 residues in the CDR3. The CDR3 DNA follows: TGTGCCAGCAGTGAAGAAAGTGGGTTCGCAGGACTACAAGAGACCCAGTACTTC. It codes for CASSEESGFAGLQETQYF.